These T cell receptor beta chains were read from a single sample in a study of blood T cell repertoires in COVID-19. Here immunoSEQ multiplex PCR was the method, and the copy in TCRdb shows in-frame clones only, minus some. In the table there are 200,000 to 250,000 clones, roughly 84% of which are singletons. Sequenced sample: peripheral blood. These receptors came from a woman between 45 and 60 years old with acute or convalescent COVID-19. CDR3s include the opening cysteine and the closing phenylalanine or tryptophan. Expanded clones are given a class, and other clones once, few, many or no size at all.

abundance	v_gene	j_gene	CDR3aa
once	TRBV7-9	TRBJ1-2	CASSLAGGPSNYGYTF
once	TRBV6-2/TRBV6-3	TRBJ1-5	CASSSWTGAGNQPQHF
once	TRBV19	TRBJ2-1	CASTIPRTSGNNEQFF
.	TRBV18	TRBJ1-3	CASSSTGDSGNTIYF
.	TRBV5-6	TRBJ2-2	CASSRDRAGTGELFF
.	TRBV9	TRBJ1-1	CASSVVGEAEAFF
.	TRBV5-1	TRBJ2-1	CASRLESGRADNEQFF
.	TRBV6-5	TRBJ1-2	CASRLFSGGEVFF
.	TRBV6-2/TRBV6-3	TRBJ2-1	CASSDRDILLF
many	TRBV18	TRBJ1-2	CASSQTGTGNLGYTF
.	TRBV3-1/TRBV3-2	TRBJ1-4	CASSHRGRNEKLFF
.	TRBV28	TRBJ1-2	CASRRQGVTAGYGYTF
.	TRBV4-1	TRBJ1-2	CASSQDGREAYGYTF
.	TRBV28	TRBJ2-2	CASSLSLTGTTGELFF
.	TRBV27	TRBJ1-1	CASSSHRKGMNTEAFF
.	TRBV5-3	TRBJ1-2	CARSLVGDSNYGYTF
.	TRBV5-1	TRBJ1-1	CASSLPDTEAFF
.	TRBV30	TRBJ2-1	CAWTSGGPEQFF
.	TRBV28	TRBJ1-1	CASSNRDTGTEAFF
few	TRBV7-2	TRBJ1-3	CASSLAAGNTIYF
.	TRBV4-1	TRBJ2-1	CASVGHRDSYNEQFF
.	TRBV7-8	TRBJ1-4	CASSLDPQVKGPLFF
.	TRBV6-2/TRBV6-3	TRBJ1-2	CASSYETFYGYTF
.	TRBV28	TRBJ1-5	CASSLGGQGTTPHF
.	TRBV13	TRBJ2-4	CASSPPFGLAGPSGKNIQYF
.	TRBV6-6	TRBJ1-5	CASSIDSHNQPQHF
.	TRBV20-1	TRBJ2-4	CSASKSSVVADIQYF
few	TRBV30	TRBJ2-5	CAWSVQQETQYF
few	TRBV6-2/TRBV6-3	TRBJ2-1	CASSRPGQGDYNEQFF